The source of this T cell receptor beta chain is a study of T cell responses to AZD1222 COVID-19 vaccine. TCRdb's table, derived via immunoSEQ multiplex PCR, lists solely in-frame clones and lacks some. The sample has about 70,000 clones; 90% are singletons. Trimming took 4 bases from V and 7 from J, leaving 13 bases between them. The CDR3 runs 13 residues. It was second doses at about 4 or about 12 weeks that were pooled. The rearrangement uses TRBV12-3 or TRBV12-4 and TRBJ1-1; TRBD1 is a possible D gene (6 bases). This sequence originates from an adult who received the AZD1222 COVID-19 vaccine. Sequences were derived from peripheral blood, sampled 28 days after the second AZD1222 dose. CDR3 bases: TGTGCCAGCAGTTCGGACAGCTTTATTGAAGCTTTCTTT. Translating gives CASSSDSFIEAFF.